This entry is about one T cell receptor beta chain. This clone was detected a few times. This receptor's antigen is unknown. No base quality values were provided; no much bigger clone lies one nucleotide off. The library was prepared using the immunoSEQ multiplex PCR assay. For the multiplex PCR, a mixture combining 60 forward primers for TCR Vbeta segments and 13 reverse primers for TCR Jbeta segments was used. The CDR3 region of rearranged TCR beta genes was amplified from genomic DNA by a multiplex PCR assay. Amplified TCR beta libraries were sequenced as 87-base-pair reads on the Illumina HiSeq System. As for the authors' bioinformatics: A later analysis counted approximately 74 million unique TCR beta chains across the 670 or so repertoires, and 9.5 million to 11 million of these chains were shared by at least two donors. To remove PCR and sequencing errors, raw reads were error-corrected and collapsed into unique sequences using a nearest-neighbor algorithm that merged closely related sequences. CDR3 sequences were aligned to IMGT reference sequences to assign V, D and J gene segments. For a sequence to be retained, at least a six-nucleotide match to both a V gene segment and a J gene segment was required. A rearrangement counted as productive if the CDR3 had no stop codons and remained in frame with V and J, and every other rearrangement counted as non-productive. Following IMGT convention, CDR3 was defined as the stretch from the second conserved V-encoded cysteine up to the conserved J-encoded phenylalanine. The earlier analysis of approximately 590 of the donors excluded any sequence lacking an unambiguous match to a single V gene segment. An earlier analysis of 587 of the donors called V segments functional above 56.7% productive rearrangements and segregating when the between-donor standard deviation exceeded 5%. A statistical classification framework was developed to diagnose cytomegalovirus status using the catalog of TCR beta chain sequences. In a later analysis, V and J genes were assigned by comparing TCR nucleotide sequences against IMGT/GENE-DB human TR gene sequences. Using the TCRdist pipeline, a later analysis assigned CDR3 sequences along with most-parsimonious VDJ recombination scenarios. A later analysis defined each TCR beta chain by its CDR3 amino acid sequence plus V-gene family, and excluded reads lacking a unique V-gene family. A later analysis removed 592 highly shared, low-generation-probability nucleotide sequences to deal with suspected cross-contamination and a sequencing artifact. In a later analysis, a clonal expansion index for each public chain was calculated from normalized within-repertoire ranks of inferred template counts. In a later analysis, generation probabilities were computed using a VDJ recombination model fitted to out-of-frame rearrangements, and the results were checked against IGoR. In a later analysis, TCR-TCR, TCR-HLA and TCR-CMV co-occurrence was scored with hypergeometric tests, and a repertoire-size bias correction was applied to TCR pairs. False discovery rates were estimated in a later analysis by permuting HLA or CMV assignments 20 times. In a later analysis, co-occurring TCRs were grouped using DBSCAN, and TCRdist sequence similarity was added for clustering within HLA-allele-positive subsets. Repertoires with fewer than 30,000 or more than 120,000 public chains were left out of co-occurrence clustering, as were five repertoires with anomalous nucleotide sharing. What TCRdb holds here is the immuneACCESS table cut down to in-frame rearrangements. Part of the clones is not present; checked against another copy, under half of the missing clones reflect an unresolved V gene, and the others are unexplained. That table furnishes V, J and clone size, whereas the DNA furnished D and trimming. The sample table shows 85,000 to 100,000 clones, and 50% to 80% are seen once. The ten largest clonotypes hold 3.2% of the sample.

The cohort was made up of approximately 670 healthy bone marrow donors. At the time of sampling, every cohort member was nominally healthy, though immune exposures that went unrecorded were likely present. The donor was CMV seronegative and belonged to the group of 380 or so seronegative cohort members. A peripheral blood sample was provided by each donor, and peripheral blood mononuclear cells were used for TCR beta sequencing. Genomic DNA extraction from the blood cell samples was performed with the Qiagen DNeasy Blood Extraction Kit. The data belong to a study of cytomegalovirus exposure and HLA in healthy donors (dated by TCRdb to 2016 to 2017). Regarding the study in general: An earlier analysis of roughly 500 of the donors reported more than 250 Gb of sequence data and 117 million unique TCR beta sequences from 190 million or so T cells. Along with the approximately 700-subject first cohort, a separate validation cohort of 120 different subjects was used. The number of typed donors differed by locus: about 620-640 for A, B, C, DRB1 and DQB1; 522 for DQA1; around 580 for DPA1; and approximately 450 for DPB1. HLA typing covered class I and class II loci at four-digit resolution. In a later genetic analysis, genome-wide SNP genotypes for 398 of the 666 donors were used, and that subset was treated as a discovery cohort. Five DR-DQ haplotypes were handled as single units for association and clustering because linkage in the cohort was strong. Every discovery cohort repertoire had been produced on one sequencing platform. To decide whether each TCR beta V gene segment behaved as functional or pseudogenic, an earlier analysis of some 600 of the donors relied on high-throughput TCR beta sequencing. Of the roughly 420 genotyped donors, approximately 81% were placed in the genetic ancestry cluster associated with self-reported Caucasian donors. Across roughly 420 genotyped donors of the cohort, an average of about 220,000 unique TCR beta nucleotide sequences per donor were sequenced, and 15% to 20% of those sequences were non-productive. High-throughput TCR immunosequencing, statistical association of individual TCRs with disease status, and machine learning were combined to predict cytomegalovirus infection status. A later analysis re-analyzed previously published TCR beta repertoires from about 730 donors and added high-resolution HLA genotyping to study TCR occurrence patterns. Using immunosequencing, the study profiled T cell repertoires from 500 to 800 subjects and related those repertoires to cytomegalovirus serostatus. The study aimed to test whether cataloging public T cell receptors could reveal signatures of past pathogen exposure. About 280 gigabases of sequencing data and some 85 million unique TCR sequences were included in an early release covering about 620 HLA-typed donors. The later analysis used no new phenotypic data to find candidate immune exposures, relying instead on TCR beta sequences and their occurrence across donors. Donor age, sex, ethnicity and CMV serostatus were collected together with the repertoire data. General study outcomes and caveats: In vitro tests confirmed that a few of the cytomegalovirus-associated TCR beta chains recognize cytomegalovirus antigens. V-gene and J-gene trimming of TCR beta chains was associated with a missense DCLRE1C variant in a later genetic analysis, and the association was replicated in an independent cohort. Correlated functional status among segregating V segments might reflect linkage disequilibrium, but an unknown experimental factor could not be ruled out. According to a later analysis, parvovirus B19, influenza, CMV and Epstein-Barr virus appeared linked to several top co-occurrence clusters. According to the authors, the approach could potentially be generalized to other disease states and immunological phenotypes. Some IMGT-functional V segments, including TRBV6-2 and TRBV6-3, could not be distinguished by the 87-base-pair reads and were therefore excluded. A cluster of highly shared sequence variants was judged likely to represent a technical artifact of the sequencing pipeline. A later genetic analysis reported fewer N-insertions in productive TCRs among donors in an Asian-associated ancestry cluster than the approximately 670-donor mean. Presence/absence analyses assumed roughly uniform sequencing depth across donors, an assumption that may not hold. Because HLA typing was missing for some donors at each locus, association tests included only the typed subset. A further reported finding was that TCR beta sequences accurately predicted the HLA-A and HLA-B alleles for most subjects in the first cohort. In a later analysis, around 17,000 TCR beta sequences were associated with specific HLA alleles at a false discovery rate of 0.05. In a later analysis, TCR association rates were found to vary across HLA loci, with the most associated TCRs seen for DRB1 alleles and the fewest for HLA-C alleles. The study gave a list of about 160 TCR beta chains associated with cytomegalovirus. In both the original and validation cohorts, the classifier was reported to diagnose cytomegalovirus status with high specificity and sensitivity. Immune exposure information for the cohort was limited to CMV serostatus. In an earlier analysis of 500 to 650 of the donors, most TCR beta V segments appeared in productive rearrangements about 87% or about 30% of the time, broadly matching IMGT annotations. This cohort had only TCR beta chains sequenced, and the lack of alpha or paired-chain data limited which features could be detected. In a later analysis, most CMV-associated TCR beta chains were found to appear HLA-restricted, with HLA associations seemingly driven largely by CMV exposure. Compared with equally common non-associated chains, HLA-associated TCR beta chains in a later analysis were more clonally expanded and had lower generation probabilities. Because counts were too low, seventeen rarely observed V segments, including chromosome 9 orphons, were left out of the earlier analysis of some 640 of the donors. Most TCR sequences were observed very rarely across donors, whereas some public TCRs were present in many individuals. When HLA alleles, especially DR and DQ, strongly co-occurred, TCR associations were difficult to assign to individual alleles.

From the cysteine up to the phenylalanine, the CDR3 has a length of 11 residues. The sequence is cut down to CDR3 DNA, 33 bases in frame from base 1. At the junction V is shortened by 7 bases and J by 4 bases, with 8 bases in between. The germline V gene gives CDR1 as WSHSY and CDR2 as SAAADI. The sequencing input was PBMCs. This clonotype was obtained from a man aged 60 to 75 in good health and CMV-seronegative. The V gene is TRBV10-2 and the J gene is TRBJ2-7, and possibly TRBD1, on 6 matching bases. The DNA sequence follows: TGCGCCAGCACTACAGGGTACGAGCAGTACTTC. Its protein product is CASTTGYEQYF.